One T cell receptor (beta chain) is described in this entry. What it binds is not known. The source of the sample is a study of cytomegalovirus exposure and HLA in healthy donors. General study findings and limits: Segments of the TCR beta V type were, in most cases, productive about 87% or about 30% of the time in an earlier analysis. Most TCRs appeared rarely, but some public TCRs recurred in many donors.

Primers for the PCR totalled 60 Vbeta and 13 Jbeta. Using immunoSEQ multiplex PCR, the repertoire was profiled, and TCRdb retains in-frame clones only, with some absent. The sample consists of tens of thousands of clones, more than 75% of them appearing once. Trimming left V 7 bases short and J 5 bases short, with 14 bases between. Per the germline V gene, CDR1 is SGHTA and CDR2 is FQGNSA. The CDR3 is made up of 14 amino acids. Healthy donors of bone marrow made up the group. Sequencing used PBMCs. V and J are TRBV7-2 and TRBJ2-2; D perhaps matches TRBD1 (5 bases). This TCR came from a boy aged 10-17 years in good health and CMV-seronegative. The CDR3 protein is CASILGRETGELFF. CDR3 sequence (DNA): TGTGCCAGCATTCTGGGCAGGGAAACCGGGGAGCTGTTTTTT.